These 20 T cell receptor beta chains originate from one sample sequenced in a study of T-cell memory formation after mild COVID-19. Each CDR3 protein is one row after TCRdb ran MiXCR on the 5' RACE reads. The sample yields approximately 190,000 distinct CDR3 sequences, about 17% seen once. Sequences were obtained from PBMCs or a T cell subset sorted from them (not recorded which). The receptors come from an adult woman who had mild COVID-19 (a few samples of this study predate the infection). Cell type and time point are not known.

The chain recombines TRBV2 with TRBJ1-1, with unresolved D. There are 13 residues in the CDR3. Per germline, CDR1 SNHLY and CDR2 FYNNEI. V was clipped by 8 bases and J by 2 bases, with 12 bases between them. Here the CDR3 reads CASAEDRNTEAFF. DNA of the CDR3: TGTGCCAGCGCTGAAGACCGTAACACTGAAGCTTTCTTT.

The chain recombines TRBV7-8 with TRBJ2-1; no definite D call. V lost 5 bases, J lost 8 bases, and 16 bases lay in between. CDR1 is SGHVS and CDR2 is FQNEAQ in the germline V gene. The CDR3 spans 14 residues. CDR3 residues: CASSPRKGVHEQFF. CDR3 DNA sequence: TGTGCCAGCAGCCCCCGTAAGGGTGTCCATGAGCAGTTCTTC. The variable domain in full, completed from reference TRBV7-8 and TRBJ2-1, reads GAGVSQSPRYKVAKRGQDVALRCDPISGHVSLFWYQQALGQGPEFLTYFQNEAQLDKSGLPSDRFFAERPEGSVSTLKIQRTQQEDSAVYLCASSPRKGVHEQFFGPGTRLTVL.

This clonotype was observed a handful of times. The gene calls are TRBV12-3 or TRBV12-4 and TRBJ2-1; D possibly corresponds to TRBD1 (5 bases). The V end lost 6 bases, the J end lost 5 bases, and 11 bases lay between the germline ends. The CDR3 has 13 amino acids. The CDR3 reads CASRLSTDNEQFF. CDR3 nucleotide sequence: TGTGCCAGCAGACTCTCGACAGACAATGAGCAGTTCTTC.

The rearrangement joins TRBV4-1 to TRBJ2-1, with 10 positions matching TRBD1. Germline V gene sequence: CDR1 MGHRA, CDR2 YSYEKL. The CDR3 length is 17 residues. V gave up 3 bases and J gave up 1 base; unmatched junction bases: 6. The CDR3 DNA reads TGCGCCAGCAGCCAGACGGGACAGGGGTATTCCTACAATGAGCAGTTCTTC. It yields the protein CASSQTGQGYSYNEQFF.

The chain employs TRBV20-1 and TRBJ2-3; 9 bases match TRBD2. V shed 4 bases and J 5 bases; nucleotides not matched to a gene: 7. In germline, CDR1 is DFQATT, CDR2 SNEGSKA (reference sequence). The CDR3 covers 14 residues. The CDR3 bases are TGCAGTGCTAAGAGCGGGGGGCGGGGAGATACGCAGTATTTT. Translating gives CSAKSGGRGDTQYF.

In this sample, this clonotype turned up a few times. This chain uses TRBV2 with TRBJ1-3, with unresolved D. The germline V and J ends were trimmed by 4 bases and 0 bases, with 13 bases remaining between them. CDR3 length: 16 residues. Germline V lookup: CDR1 SNHLY, CDR2 FYNNEI. The CDR3 DNA is TGTGCCAGCAGTGTCGGAGGCCGGAGCTCTGGAAACACCATATATTTT. This gives the protein CASSVGGRSSGNTIYF.

The chain is built from TRBV7-9 and TRBJ2-1; D may be TRBD1 or TRBD2 (6 bases each). This CDR3 is 15 amino acids long. Trimming left V 0 bases short and J 7 bases short, with 13 bases between. CDR1 is SEHNR and CDR2 is FQNEAQ in the germline V gene (reference sequence). CDR3 loop: CASSLAGGNSNEQFF. In DNA, the CDR3 is TGTGCCAGCAGCTTAGCGGGGGGCAATTCTAATGAGCAGTTCTTC. Combining the CDR3 with reference TRBV7-9 and TRBJ2-1 gives the whole variable domain DTGVSQNPRHKITKRGQNVTFRCDPISEHNRLYWYRQTLGQGPEFLTYFQNEAQLEKSRLLSDRFSAERPKGSFSTLEIQRTEQGDSAMYLCASSLAGGNSNEQFFGPGTRLTVL.

A word on this clonotype: The junction and the germline gene differ at one end; a read error may be behind it. The CDR3 sequence: CASSRGGETKYF. The CDR3, as DNA: TGTGCCAGCAGCCGCGGGGGGGAGACCAAGTACTTC. V gene TRBV6-2 or TRBV6-3 combines with J gene TRBJ2-5; 9 nucleotides align to TRBD2. This CDR3 region has 12 residues. Germline V gene lookup returns CDR1 MNHEY and CDR2 SVGEGT.

This chain connects TRBV2 to TRBJ1-1; D may be TRBD1 (6 bases). This CDR3 is 15 amino acids long. Germline lookup yields CDR1 SNHLY and CDR2 FYNNEI. V was trimmed by 11 bases and J by 2 bases, leaving 21 bases between them. CDR3: CASARFGGANTEAFF. The CDR3 nucleotides are TGTGCCTCAGCCCGATTCGGGGGGGCAAACACTGAAGCTTTCTTT.

The rearrangement uses TRBV5-1 and TRBJ1-3; 7 positions agree with TRBD1. Trimming removed 3 bases from V and 8 bases from J; junction bases left unmatched: 11. The germline V gene encodes CDR1 SGHRS and CDR2 YFSETQ. This CDR3 region has 15 residues. The CDR3 region is CASSSTLTGTDTIYF. The DNA for the CDR3 is TGCGCCAGCAGCTCGACTCTGACAGGGACGGACACCATATATTTT.

V is TRBV9 and J is TRBJ2-7, with D possibly TRBD2 on 5 matching bases. Between the trimmed V and J ends, which lost 3 bases and 9 bases, there was a span of 19 bases. The germline gives CDR1 SGDLS, CDR2 YYNGEE. This CDR3 has 14 amino acids. The CDR3 sequence is CASSGPTPGEGQYF. The CDR3 DNA reads TGTGCCAGCAGCGGGCCCACACCAGGCGAGGGGCAGTACTTC.

This clonotype occurred a few times. V gene TRBV2 combines with J gene TRBJ2-4; D perhaps matches TRBD1 (5 bases). V shed 3 bases and J shed 0 bases, with 6 bases lying between them. This CDR3 is built from 14 residues. CDR1 and CDR2 from the germline V gene are SNHLY and FYNNEI. The CDR3 nucleotides read TGTGCCAGCAGTGACAGGGTAGCCAAAAACATTCAGTACTTC. Translation: CASSDRVAKNIQYF.

This clonotype came up a few times. The chain recombines TRBV19 with TRBJ2-2; D gene unclear. There are 14 residues in the CDR3. V was shortened by 5 bases and J by 7 bases, with 14 bases between the two germline ends. Germline V gene lookup returns CDR1 LNHDA and CDR2 SQIVND (reference sequence). CDR3 bases: TGTGCCAGTAGTTTTCGCGCCCTGGGCGGGGAGCTGTTTTTT. It is translated as CASSFRALGGELFF.

The table lists this clonotype with a few counts. This chain links TRBV9 with TRBJ2-5; 8 bases match TRBD1. V dropped 3 bases and J dropped 2; count of bases not matched to a gene: 6. Per the germline V gene, CDR1 is SGDLS and CDR2 is YYNGEE. The CDR3 is 15 residues long. CDR3 nucleotide sequence: TGTGCCAGCAGCGACAGGGACAGGCTTCAAGAGACCCAGTACTTC. The encoded protein is CASSDRDRLQETQYF.

This clonotype was counted only a few times. This rearrangement joins TRBV12-3 or TRBV12-4 to TRBJ2-1, with D possibly being TRBD1 (6 bases). V gave up 6 bases and J gave up 3 bases, with 18 bases separating them. The CDR3 is 16 residues long. The CDR3 DNA follows: TGTGCCAGCAGCATACAGGTGGGGGCTCTCTACAATGAGCAGTTCTTC. As protein: CASSIQVGALYNEQFF.

The chain carries TRBV12-3 or TRBV12-4 and TRBJ1-2, with 7 positions matching TRBD1. J gave up 6 bases and V 4 bases, and 5 bases lay outside the gene matches. The CDR3 covers 13 residues. CDR3 region: CASSSQGRDGYTF. The CDR3 region has the DNA TGTGCCAGCAGTTCACAGGGGAGGGATGGCTACACCTTC.

This chain connects TRBV7-9 to TRBJ1-1, with D possibly matching TRBD1 (6 bases). The CDR3 is made up of 18 amino acids. Trimming stripped 5 bases from V and 7 bases from J, with 29 bases between. Per germline, CDR1 SEHNR and CDR2 FQNEAQ (reference sequence). CDR3 sequence (DNA): TGTGCCAGCAGCCGTGGGCAGGGGATGGGTTTGGCCGACATTGAAGCTTTCTTT. Protein sequence: CASSRGQGMGLADIEAFF.

This clonotype was counted only a few times. V usage is TRBV12-3 or TRBV12-4 and J usage is TRBJ2-3; a possible D gene is TRBD2 (7 bases). V was trimmed by 3 bases and J by 4 bases, leaving 14 bases between them. The CDR3 sequence is 15 residues long. CDR3 in amino acids: CASSFRGGGADTQYF. For the CDR3, the DNA is TGTGCCAGCAGTTTCCGGGGCGGGGGCGCAGATACGCAGTATTTT.

The V and J genes are TRBV12-3 or TRBV12-4 and TRBJ1-1, with a tentative D call TRBD1 (5 bases). There are 13 residues in the CDR3. Between the trimmed V and J ends, which lost 7 bases and 5 bases, there was a span of 14 bases. CDR3 coding DNA: TGTGCCAGCACCTATATCGGGGGGACTGAAGCTTTCTTT. Encoded protein: CASTYIGGTEAFF.

This chain uses TRBV6-6 with TRBJ2-5; 7 nucleotides align to TRBD1. J was trimmed by 7 bases and V by 2 bases; bases with no gene match: 4. The CDR3 length is 13 residues. Germline V gene sequence: CDR1 MNHNY, CDR2 SVGAGI (reference sequence). CDR3 in DNA: TGTGCCAGCAGTTACAGGGGGCTTGGGACCCAGTACTTC. It is translated as CASSYRGLGTQYF.